These 28 T cell receptor beta chains share one sample of origin, sequenced in a study of technical replicates of blood from a handful of donors. Libraries were prepared by immunoSEQ multiplex PCR; TCRdb keeps only in-frame clonotypes and omits some of them. The data contain 55,000 to 75,000 clones, approximately 94% of them singletons. Specimen: PBMCs. All receptors derive from a human donor in good health. Some clones in this sample may be carry-over from other donors' samples.

The J gene is TRBJ1-2, the V gene TRBV29-1; D is possibly TRBD1 (5 bases). Germline CDR1 is SQVTM and CDR2 is ANQGSEA. The CDR3 sequence is 12 residues long. Deletions cut 7 bases from V and 5 bases from J, with 14 bases between. This CDR3 reads CSARGGGYGYTF. In DNA, the CDR3 is TGCAGCGCGCGCGGCGGGGGTTATGGCTACACCTTC.

The J gene is TRBJ1-2, the V gene TRBV27; 7 bases agree with TRBD1. This CDR3 comprises 19 residues. Trimming took 2 bases from V and 0 from J; bases not matched to a gene: 15. CDR1 MNHEY and CDR2 SMNVEV come from the germline V gene (reference sequence). This CDR3 reads CASSLVFWRGRGPNYGYTF. For the CDR3, the DNA is TGTGCCAGCAGTTTAGTCTTTTGGAGGGGGCGAGGCCCTAACTATGGCTACACCTTC.

The rearrangement uses TRBV29-1 and TRBJ1-2; D may be TRBD1 (5 bases). V was shortened by 3 bases and J by 5 bases, with 10 bases between the two germline ends. This CDR3 region has 12 residues. Germline CDR1 reads SQVTM; CDR2 reads ANQGSEA. CDR3 amino acids: CSVDDSGYGYTF. CDR3 nucleotide sequence: TGCAGCGTTGACGACTCAGGGTATGGCTACACCTTC.

The chain employs TRBV2 and TRBJ2-3, with 7 bases matching TRBD2. After removal of 4 bases from V and 2 bases from J, the junction contained 6 bases not matched to a gene. The CDR3 has 15 residues. CDR1 and CDR2 (germline): SNHLY, FYNNEI. The CDR3 bases are TGTGCCAGCAGTGGACTAGCTCGTCACACAGATACGCAGTATTTT. Translated: CASSGLARHTDTQYF.

The CDR3 loop reads CASNRYNSPLHF. The CDR3 coding sequence is TGTGCCAGCAACCGGTATAATTCACCCCTCCACTTT. The V gene is TRBV2, the J gene TRBJ1-6, with no clear D. V was pared by 7 bases and J by 4 bases, with 5 bases between. CDR3 length: 12 residues. The V gene's germline CDR1 is SNHLY and CDR2 FYNNEI.

CDR3 bases: TGCAGCGTTAACAGGGGCCTGGGGGTCTACAATGAGCAGTTCTTC. Its protein product is CSVNRGLGVYNEQFF. The chain recombines TRBV29-1 with TRBJ2-1, with 7 bases fitting TRBD1. The germline gives CDR1 SQVTM, CDR2 ANQGSEA. This CDR3 region has 15 residues. V lost 5 bases, J lost 3 bases, and 10 bases stayed unmatched.

The V gene is TRBV27, the J gene TRBJ1-6, with D uncertain. The V and J ends lost 6 bases and 2 bases respectively, with 11 bases between them. The V gene's germline CDR1 is MNHEY and CDR2 SMNVEV (reference sequence). The CDR3 has 15 residues. CDR3 DNA sequence: TGTGCCAGCAGCCCTAGTGCCACCTATAATTCACCCCTCCACTTT. It encodes CASSPSATYNSPLHF.

The rearrangement uses TRBV29-1 and TRBJ2-1; tentatively, D is TRBD2 (5 bases). CDR1 is SQVTM, CDR2 ANQGSEA, per germline. The V end lost 0 bases, the J end lost 4 bases, and 16 bases lay between the germline ends. The CDR3 is 16 amino acids. The CDR3 protein is CSVEDLSSIAYNEQFF. The CDR3 bases are TGCAGCGTTGAAGATTTGTCTAGCATTGCATACAATGAGCAGTTCTTC.

A remark on this clone: At one end, the junction sequence differs from germline, possibly due to a read error. This chain joins TRBV7-2 and TRBJ2-7; 8 bases match TRBD2. Germline values: CDR1 SGHTA, CDR2 FQGNSA. The CDR3 length is 14 residues. The CDR3 DNA sequence: TGTGCCAGCAGCCTAGCGGGCCTTTCCTACGAGCAGTACTTC. Protein product: CASSLAGLSYEQYF.

The gene calls are TRBV7-2 and TRBJ2-7, with D possibly TRBD2 on 6 matching bases. Trimming took off 5 bases at V and 5 bases at J, with 19 bases between the two ends. CDR3 length: 15 residues. Germline V gene sequence: CDR1 SGHTA, CDR2 FQGNSA. In nucleotides, the CDR3 is TGTGCCAGCAGCCCCACGACTAGGGAGGAGCACGAGCAGTACTTC. As protein: CASSPTTREEHEQYF.

V usage is TRBV5-1 and J usage is TRBJ2-3; D call uncertain. The CDR3 has 12 amino acids. Germline V gene lookup returns CDR1 SGHRS and CDR2 YFSETQ. V lost 4 bases and J 4 bases, leaving 7 bases between the germline ends. CDR3 DNA: TGCGCCAGCAGCCCCGAGTCAGATACGCAGTATTTT. It specifies CASSPESDTQYF.

The rearrangement joins TRBV27 to TRBJ2-2; D might be TRBD1 (6 bases). The V end was cut by 6 bases, the J end by 2 bases, with 13 bases between. Per germline, CDR1 MNHEY and CDR2 SMNVEV (reference sequence). The CDR3 has 15 amino acids. The CDR3 DNA sequence: TGTGCCAGCAGCAAATCCAGGGGTAACACCGGGGAGCTGTTTTTT. Translated: CASSKSRGNTGELFF.

This chain connects TRBV7-8 to TRBJ2-5; 7 positions agree with TRBD2. The germline V gene has CDR1 SGHVS and CDR2 FQNEAQ. The CDR3 consists of 15 residues. V gave up 5 bases and J gave up 5 bases; unmatched junction bases: 11. In DNA, the CDR3 is TGTGCCAGCAGCCGAACGGGGGGAGGGGCCGAGACCCAGTACTTC. Encoded protein: CASSRTGGGAETQYF. The variable domain in full, with the rest retrieved from reference TRBV7-8 and TRBJ2-5, is GAGVSQSPRYKVAKRGQDVALRCDPISGHVSLFWYQQALGQGPEFLTYFQNEAQLDKSGLPSDRFFAERPEGSVSTLKIQRTQQEDSAVYLCASSRTGGGAETQYFGPGTRLLVL.

The rearrangement links TRBV5-8 to TRBJ2-3; D may be TRBD2 (5 bases). Germline CDR1 and CDR2: SGHTS and YDEGEE. The CDR3 is 16 residues long. V was cut by 2 bases and J by 1 base, with 14 bases left in between. CDR3 nucleotide sequence: TGTGCCAGCAGCTTCTGGCCTAGCAAACGCACAGATACGCAGTATTTT. Amino acids: CASSFWPSKRTDTQYF.

V gene TRBV7-2 combines with J gene TRBJ1-1; D unresolved. CDR3 length: 16 residues. Germline V lookup: CDR1 SGHTA, CDR2 FQGNSA. Deletions cut 1 base from V and 1 base from J, with 13 bases between. DNA for the CDR3: TGTGCCAGCAGCTTAGATTTCCTGACACCGAACACTGAAGCTTTCTTT. This sequence encodes CASSLDFLTPNTEAFF.

The CDR3 protein is CAWSRGTGVSYEQYF. DNA for the CDR3: TGTGCCTGGTCTAGGGGGACAGGCGTCTCCTACGAGCAGTACTTC. The chain combines TRBV30 with TRBJ2-7; 8 positions match TRBD1. Trimming at V came to 5 bases and at J to 0 bases, leaving 9 bases not matched to a gene. The CDR3 has 15 residues. Germline V lookup: CDR1 GTSNPN, CDR2 SVGIG (reference sequence).

This chain joins TRBV6-5 and TRBJ1-1, with 7 bases that match TRBD1. This CDR3 is 15 amino acids long. V lost 0 bases to trimming and J lost 1 base; unmatched junction nucleotides: 2. Germline V lookup: CDR1 MNHEY, CDR2 SVGAGI. CDR3 sequence reads: CASSYSGTANTEAFF. The CDR3 region has the DNA TGTGCCAGCAGTTACTCCGGGACAGCGAACACTGAAGCTTTCTTT.

The chain links TRBV27 to TRBJ2-1; TRBD1 matches at 8 bases. Losses at the gene ends were 5 bases for V and 3 bases for J; bases not matched to a gene: 3. The germline V gene has CDR1 MNHEY and CDR2 SMNVEV (reference sequence). The CDR3 is 14 amino acids. The CDR3 sequence is CASSPGGSYNEQFF. The CDR3 nucleotides read TGTGCCAGCAGTCCAGGGGGCAGCTACAATGAGCAGTTCTTC.

The chain joins TRBV7-9 to TRBJ1-2; 8 bases agree with TRBD1. CDR3 length equals 16 residues. Per germline, CDR1 SEHNR and CDR2 FQNEAQ (reference sequence). With 6 bases clipped from V and 1 base from J, the junction kept 10 bases outside the gene matches. The CDR3 region is CASSSMTGAINYGYTF. The CDR3, as DNA: TGTGCCAGCAGTTCAATGACAGGGGCTATTAACTATGGCTACACCTTC.

This sequence joins TRBV10-1 and TRBJ2-6; D gene uncertain. V was cut by 7 bases and J by 0 bases, with 22 bases left in between. CDR1 and CDR2 from the germline V gene are WNHNN and SYGVQD (reference sequence). The length of the CDR3 is 19 residues. The CDR3 loop reads CASNFLVRRTSSGANVLTF. The CDR3 coding sequence is TGCGCCAGCAACTTCTTGGTGCGGCGCACCTCCTCTGGGGCCAACGTCCTGACTTTC.

The rearrangement links TRBV6-5 to TRBJ2-7; 9 bases are shared with TRBD2. Germline loops: CDR1 MNHEY, CDR2 SVGAGI. The ends lost 6 bases at V and 6 bases at J; junction bases unmatched: 9. The CDR3 spans 14 residues. The CDR3 DNA is TGTGCCAGCAGATCAGGACTAGCGTATGGCGAGCAGTACTTC. It yields the protein CASRSGLAYGEQYF.

This clone has more than one count but fewer than ten. This chain links TRBV15 with TRBJ2-6; D call uncertain. CDR3 length: 17 residues. The germline gives CDR1 LNHNV, CDR2 YYDKDF (reference sequence). Trimming took off 0 bases at V and 0 bases at J, with 9 bases between the two ends. The CDR3, as DNA: TGTGCCACCAGCAGAGATCTTAGCTACTCTGGGGCCAACGTCCTGACTTTC. Protein: CATSRDLSYSGANVLTF.

The rearrangement joins TRBV7-9 to TRBJ2-3; 12 bases are a match to TRBD2. The CDR3 length is 16 residues. Germline CDR1 reads SEHNR; CDR2 reads FQNEAQ (reference sequence). Germline trimming cut 5 bases from V and 7 bases from J; bases unmatched to any gene: 10. In DNA form, the CDR3 reads TGTGCCAGCAGCCCCCGGACTAGCGGGGCTTCGCATACGCAGTATTTT. It is translated as CASSPRTSGASHTQYF.

V is TRBV5-4 and J is TRBJ2-5, with 11 nucleotides matching TRBD2. CDR3 length: 16 amino acids. The J segment lost 4 bases and the V segment lost 4 bases, leaving 9 bases of the junction unmatched. The germline V gene encodes CDR1 SGHNT and CDR2 YYREEE (reference sequence). CDR3 sequence (DNA): TGTGCCAGCAGCCGCGGATTGACTAGCGGGACAGAGACCCAGTACTTC. Protein: CASSRGLTSGTETQYF. The variable domain in full, with the rest retrieved from reference TRBV5-4 and TRBJ2-5, is ETGVTQSPTHLIKTRGQQVTLRCSSQSGHNTVSWYQQALGQGPQFIFQYYREEENGRGNFPPRFSGLQFPNYSSELNVNALELDDSALYLCASSRGLTSGTETQYFGPGTRLLVL.

V usage is TRBV10-3 and J usage is TRBJ2-7, with D perhaps TRBD1 (6 bases). Germline CDR1 is ENHRY and CDR2 is SYGVKD. The CDR3 is 14 amino acids. V was clipped by 4 bases and J by 3 bases, with 13 bases between them. The CDR3 sequence: CAISGTENLYEQYF. The CDR3 DNA follows: TGTGCCATCAGTGGGACAGAGAACCTCTACGAGCAGTACTTC.

This clone was seen a single time. This sequence joins TRBV2 and TRBJ2-7, with D possibly TRBD1 on 6 matching bases. The CDR3 has 14 residues. CDR1 SNHLY and CDR2 FYNNEI come from the germline V gene. Trimming removed 7 bases from V and 2 bases from J, with 15 bases in between. CDR3 in DNA: TGTGCCAGCATGAGAGGACAGTCCGCCTACGAGCAGTACTTC. It yields the protein CASMRGQSAYEQYF.

The V call is TRBV6-5, the J call TRBJ2-1, with D perhaps matching TRBD2 (6 bases). This CDR3 contains 13 residues. Germline CDR1 is MNHEY and CDR2 is SVGAGI. V was pared by 7 bases and J by 9 bases, with 16 bases between. As DNA, the CDR3 is TGTGCCAGCACCCCTGGGACTTTTGGTGAGCAGTTCTTC. Amino acids: CASTPGTFGEQFF.

V gene TRBV19 combines with J gene TRBJ2-1, with D tentatively TRBD1 (6 bases). The germline V gene has CDR1 LNHDA and CDR2 SQIVND (reference sequence). The CDR3 loop spans 16 amino acids. V lost 3 bases and J 3 bases, leaving 15 bases between the germline ends. The CDR3 DNA follows: TGTGCCAGTAGTATGGGGGCCTCAGGCGGCTACAATGAGCAGTTCTTC. As protein: CASSMGASGGYNEQFF.